These 7 T cell receptor beta chains originate from one sample sequenced in a study of cytomegalovirus exposure and HLA in healthy donors. The PCR made use of 60 Vbeta and 13 Jbeta primers. TCRdb keeps only in-frame clones here, not all; method: immunoSEQ multiplex PCR. This repertoire comprises under 200,000 clones; its ten largest clones make up 2% to 2.5%. Material: PBMCs. Receptor source: a man in his thirties or forties in good health and CMV-seronegative.

This chain connects TRBV6-1 to TRBJ1-3; 9 nucleotides agree with TRBD1. This CDR3 comprises 15 residues. The V segment lost 6 bases and the J segment 0 bases; nucleotides outside the gene matches: 3. Germline CDR1 and CDR2: MNHNS and SASEGT. The CDR3 spells CASRLQGASGNTIYF. The CDR3, as DNA: TGTGCCAGCAGATTACAGGGGGCCTCTGGAAACACCATATATTTT.

V usage is TRBV11-3 and J usage is TRBJ2-7; maybe TRBD1 (5 bases). V lost 5 bases and J lost 5, with 19 bases in between. This CDR3 is built from 15 residues. The germline V gene has CDR1 SGHNT and CDR2 YENEEA. For the CDR3, the DNA is TGTGCCAGCAGCCCTCTTTTGGCAGGGATCCACGAGCAGTACTTC. It is translated as CASSPLLAGIHEQYF.

The V call is TRBV5-1, the J call TRBJ2-2; possible D gene TRBD1, 5 bases. The CDR3 loop spans 13 amino acids. Trimming took off 1 base at V and 5 bases at J, with 6 bases between the two ends. Germline lookup yields CDR1 SGHRS and CDR2 YFSETQ. The CDR3 sequence is CASSLQGTGELFF. Written as DNA, the CDR3 is TGCGCCAGCAGCTTGCAGGGAACCGGGGAGCTGTTTTTT.

The gene calls are TRBV28 and TRBJ2-1; 9 bases map to TRBD1. CDR1 and CDR2 from the germline V gene are MDHEN and SYDVKM. V was clipped by 10 bases and J by 7 bases; unmatched bases: 11. The CDR3 loop spans 14 amino acids. CDR3 sequence reads: CAIWRGQGANEQFF. The CDR3 coding sequence is TGTGCCATATGGCGGGGACAGGGTGCGAATGAGCAGTTCTTC.

V gene TRBV27 combines with J gene TRBJ2-1; perhaps TRBD1 as D (5 bases). The CDR3 has 14 amino acids. In germline, CDR1 is MNHEY, CDR2 SMNVEV (reference sequence). Trimming left V 5 bases short and J 2 bases short, with 10 bases between. This chain's CDR3 is CASSPTRAYNEQFF. CDR3 coding DNA: TGTGCCAGCAGTCCCACCAGGGCCTACAATGAGCAGTTCTTC.

The J gene is TRBJ1-2, the V gene TRBV28; the D gene is possibly TRBD1 (5 bases). The V end was cut by 8 bases, the J end by 3 bases, with 13 bases between. Germline-derived CDR1 and CDR2 are MDHEN and SYDVKM. The CDR3 totals 13 residues. The DNA for the CDR3 is TGTGCCAGCTGTGCAGGGAAGGACTATGGCTACACCTTC. Protein sequence: CASCAGKDYGYTF.

The V and J genes are TRBV2 and TRBJ1-4; D may be TRBD1 (5 bases). The CDR3 consists of 12 residues. V lost 8 bases, J lost 8 bases, and 12 bases lay in between. Germline-derived CDR1 and CDR2 are SNHLY and FYNNEI. The CDR3 loop is CASVREGEKLFF. The CDR3 DNA reads TGTGCCAGCGTCAGGGAGGGGGAAAAACTGTTTTTT.